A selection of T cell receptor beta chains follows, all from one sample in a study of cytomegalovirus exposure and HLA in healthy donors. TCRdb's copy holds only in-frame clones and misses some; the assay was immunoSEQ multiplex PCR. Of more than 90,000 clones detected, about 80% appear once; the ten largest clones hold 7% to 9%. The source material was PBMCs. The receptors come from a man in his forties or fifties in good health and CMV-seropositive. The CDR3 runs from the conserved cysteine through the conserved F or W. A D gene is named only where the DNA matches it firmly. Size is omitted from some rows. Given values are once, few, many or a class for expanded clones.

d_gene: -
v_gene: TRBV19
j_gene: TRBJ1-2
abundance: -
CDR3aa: CASSIGEYGYTF
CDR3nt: TGTGCCAGCAGTATAGGGGAGTATGGCTACACCTTC

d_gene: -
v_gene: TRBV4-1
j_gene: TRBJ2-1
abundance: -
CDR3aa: CASSQDLADYNEQFF
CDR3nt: TGCGCCAGCAGCCAAGACTTGGCAGACTACAATGAGCAGTTCTTC

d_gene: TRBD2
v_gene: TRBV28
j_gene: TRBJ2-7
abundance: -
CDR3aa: CASSQTSGILSYEQYF
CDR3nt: TGTGCCAGCAGTCAAACTAGCGGGATTCTCTCTTACGAGCAGTACTTC

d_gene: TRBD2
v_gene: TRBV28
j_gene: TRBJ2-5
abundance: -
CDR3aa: CASAVAGGRETQYF
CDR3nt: TGTGCCAGCGCTGTAGCGGGAGGCAGGGAGACCCAGTACTTC

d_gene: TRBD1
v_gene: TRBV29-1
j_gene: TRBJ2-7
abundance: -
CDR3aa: CSVEGLPGQVGREQYF
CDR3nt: TGCAGCGTTGAAGGACTCCCGGGACAGGTGGGACGCGAGCAGTACTTC

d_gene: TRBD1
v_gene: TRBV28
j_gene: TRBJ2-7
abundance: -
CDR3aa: CAINPGGSLTYEQYF
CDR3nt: TGTGCCATCAACCCAGGGGGCTCTTTAACCTACGAGCAGTACTTC

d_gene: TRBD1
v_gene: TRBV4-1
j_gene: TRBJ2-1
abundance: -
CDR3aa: CASSHQSVGGRSYNEQFF
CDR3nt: TGCGCCAGCAGCCATCAAAGCGTAGGGGGCAGGTCCTACAATGAGCAGTTCTTC

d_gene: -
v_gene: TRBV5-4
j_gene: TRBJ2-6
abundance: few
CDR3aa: CASSLDRGGANVLTF
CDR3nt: TGTGCCAGCAGCTTGGACCGCGGGGGGGCCAACGTCCTGACTTTC

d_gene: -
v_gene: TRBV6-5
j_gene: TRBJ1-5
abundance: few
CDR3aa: CASSYSLGSNQPQHF
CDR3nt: TGTGCCAGCAGTTACTCCCTCGGTAGCAATCAGCCCCAGCATTTT

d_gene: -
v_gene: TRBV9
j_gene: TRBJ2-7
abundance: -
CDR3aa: CASSVAGQWSYEQYF
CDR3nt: TGTGCCAGCAGCGTAGCTGGACAGTGGTCCTACGAGCAGTACTTC

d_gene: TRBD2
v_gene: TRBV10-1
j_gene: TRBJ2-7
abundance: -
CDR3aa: CASSDSGSYEQYF
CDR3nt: TGCGCCAGCAGTGATAGCGGGAGCTACGAGCAGTACTTC

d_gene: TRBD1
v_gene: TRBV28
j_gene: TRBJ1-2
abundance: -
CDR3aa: CASSDPRTGNYGYTF
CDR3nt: TGTGCCAGCAGTGACCCTCGGACAGGGAACTATGGCTACACCTTC

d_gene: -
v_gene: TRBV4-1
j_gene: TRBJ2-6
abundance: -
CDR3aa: CASSHLQVLNPSGANVLTF
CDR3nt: TGCGCCAGCAGCCATCTACAGGTTCTCAATCCCTCTGGGGCCAACGTCCTGACTTTC

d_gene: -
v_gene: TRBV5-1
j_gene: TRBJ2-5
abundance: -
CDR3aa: CASSLDGRVEETQYF
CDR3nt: TGCGCCAGCAGCTTGGACGGCAGGGTGGAGGAGACCCAGTACTTC

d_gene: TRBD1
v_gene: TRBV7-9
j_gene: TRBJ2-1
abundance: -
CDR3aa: CASSLATGGYNEQFF
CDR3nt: TGTGCCAGCAGCTTAGCCACAGGGGGGTACAATGAGCAGTTCTTC

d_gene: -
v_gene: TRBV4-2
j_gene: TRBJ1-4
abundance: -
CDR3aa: CASSQEGTREEKLFF
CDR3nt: TGTGCCAGCAGCCAAGAAGGGACTAGAGAGGAAAAACTGTTTTTT

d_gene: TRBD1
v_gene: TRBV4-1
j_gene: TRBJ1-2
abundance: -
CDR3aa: CASSQFQGAGYGYTF
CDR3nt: TGCGCCAGCAGCCAATTCCAGGGGGCGGGCTATGGCTACACCTTC

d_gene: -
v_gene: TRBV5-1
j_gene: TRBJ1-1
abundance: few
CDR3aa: CASSLDRANTEAFF
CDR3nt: TGCGCCAGCAGCTTGGACAGGGCAAACACTGAAGCTTTCTTT

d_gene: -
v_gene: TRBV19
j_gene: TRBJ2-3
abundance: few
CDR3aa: CASSRGADTQYF
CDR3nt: TGTGCCAGTAGCCGGGGGGCCGATACGCAGTATTTT

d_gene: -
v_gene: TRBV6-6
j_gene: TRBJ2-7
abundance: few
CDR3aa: CASSYLGQSYEQYF
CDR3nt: TGTGCCAGCAGTTACTTGGGCCAGTCCTACGAGCAGTACTTC

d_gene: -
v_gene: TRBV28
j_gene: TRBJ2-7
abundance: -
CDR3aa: CASSLPGTLSSYEQYF
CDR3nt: TGTGCCAGCAGTTTACCCGGGACTTTAAGCTCCTACGAGCAGTACTTC

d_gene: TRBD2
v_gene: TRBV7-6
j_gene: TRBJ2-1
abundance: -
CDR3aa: CASSLAQAGGLFIEQFF
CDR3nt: TGTGCCAGCAGCTTAGCGCAGGCGGGAGGACTTTTTATTGAGCAGTTCTTC

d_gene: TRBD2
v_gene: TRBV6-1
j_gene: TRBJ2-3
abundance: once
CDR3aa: CASSAGAGRGADTQYF
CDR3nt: TGTGCCAGCAGTGCGGGCGCGGGGAGGGGCGCAGATACGCAGTATTTT

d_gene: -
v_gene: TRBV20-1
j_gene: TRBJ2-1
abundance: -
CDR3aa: CSASPGAGQFF
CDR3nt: TGCAGTGCTTCTCCAGGGGCGGGGCAGTTCTTC

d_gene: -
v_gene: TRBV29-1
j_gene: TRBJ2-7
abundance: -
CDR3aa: CSVAEGFSYEQYF
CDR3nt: TGCAGCGTTGCTGAGGGATTCTCCTACGAGCAGTACTTC

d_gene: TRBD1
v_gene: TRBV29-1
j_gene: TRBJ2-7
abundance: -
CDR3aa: CSVLLGTGYEQYF
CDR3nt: TGCAGCGTCCTTCTCGGGACAGGATACGAGCAGTACTTC

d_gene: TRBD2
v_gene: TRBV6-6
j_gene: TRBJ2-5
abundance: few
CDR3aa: CASSGGVGETQYF
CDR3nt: TGTGCCAGCAGCGGGGGGGTGGGAGAGACCCAGTACTTC

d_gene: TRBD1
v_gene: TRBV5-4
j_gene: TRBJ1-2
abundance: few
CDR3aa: CASSTRDRSRRGYTF
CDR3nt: TGTGCCAGCAGCACCCGGGACAGGTCACGACGTGGCTACACCTTC

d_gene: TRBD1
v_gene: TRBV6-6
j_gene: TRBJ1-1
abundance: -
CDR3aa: CASAPQGAGTEAFF
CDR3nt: TGTGCCAGCGCACCCCAGGGGGCGGGCACTGAAGCTTTCTTT

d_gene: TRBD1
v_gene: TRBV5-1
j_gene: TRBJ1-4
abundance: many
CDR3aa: CASSLAGTGDEKLFF
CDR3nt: TGCGCCAGCAGCTTGGCTGGGACAGGGGATGAAAAACTGTTTTTT

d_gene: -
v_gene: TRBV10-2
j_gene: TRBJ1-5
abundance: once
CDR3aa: CASSWRQDSNQPQHF
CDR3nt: TGCGCCAGCAGTTGGAGACAGGATAGCAATCAGCCCCAGCATTTT

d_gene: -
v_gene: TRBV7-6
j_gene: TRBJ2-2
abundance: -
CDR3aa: CASSSPLQGPNTGELFF
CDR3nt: TGTGCCAGCAGCTCACCTTTACAGGGCCCAAACACCGGGGAGCTGTTTTTT

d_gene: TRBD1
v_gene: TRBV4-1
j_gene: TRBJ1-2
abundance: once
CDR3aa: CASSHEGQGNYGYTF
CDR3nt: TGCGCCAGCAGCCATGAGGGACAGGGGAACTATGGCTACACCTTC

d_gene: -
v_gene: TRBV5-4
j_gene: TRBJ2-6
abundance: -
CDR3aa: CASSLFTGPGANVLTF
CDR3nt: TGTGCCAGCAGCTTGTTTACAGGGCCCGGGGCCAACGTCCTGACTTTC

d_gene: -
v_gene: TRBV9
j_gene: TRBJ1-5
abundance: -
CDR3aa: CASSVDVVDRPQHF
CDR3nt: TGTGCCAGCAGCGTAGATGTAGTTGATCGGCCCCAGCATTTT

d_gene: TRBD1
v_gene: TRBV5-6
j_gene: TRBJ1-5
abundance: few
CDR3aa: CASSLWDRPSNQPQHF
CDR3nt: TGTGCCAGCAGCTTGTGGGACAGGCCTAGCAATCAGCCCCAGCATTTT

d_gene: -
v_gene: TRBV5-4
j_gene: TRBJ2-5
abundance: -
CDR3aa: CASSLGAQALETQYF
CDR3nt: TGTGCCAGCAGCTTGGGCGCACAGGCTCTAGAGACCCAGTACTTC

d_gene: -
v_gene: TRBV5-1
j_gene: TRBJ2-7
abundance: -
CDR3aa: CASSPEAAGQGSEQYF
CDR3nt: TGCGCCAGCAGCCCGGAGGCAGCGGGACAAGGTAGCGAGCAGTACTTC

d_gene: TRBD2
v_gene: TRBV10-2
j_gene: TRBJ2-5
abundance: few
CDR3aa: CASSESFQRGARETQYF
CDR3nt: TGCGCCAGCAGTGAGTCTTTTCAGCGGGGGGCGCGGGAGACCCAGTACTTC

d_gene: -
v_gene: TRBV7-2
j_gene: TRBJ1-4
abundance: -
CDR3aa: CASSPNSPTTNEKLFF
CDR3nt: TGTGCCAGCAGCCCCAACAGCCCCACAACTAATGAAAAACTGTTTTTT

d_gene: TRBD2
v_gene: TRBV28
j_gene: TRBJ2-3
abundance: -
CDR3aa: CASIRYPQLAGDRATDTQYF
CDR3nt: TGTGCCAGCATCCGCTACCCCCAACTAGCGGGAGATCGGGCCACAGATACGCAGTATTTT

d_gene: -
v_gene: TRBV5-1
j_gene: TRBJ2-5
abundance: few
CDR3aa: CASSWTGDIQETQYF
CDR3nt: TGCGCCAGCAGCTGGACGGGAGACATCCAAGAGACCCAGTACTTC

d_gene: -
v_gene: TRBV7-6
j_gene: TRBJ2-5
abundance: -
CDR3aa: CASSLSGTRETQYF
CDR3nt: TGTGCCAGCAGCTTATCGGGGACACGAGAGACCCAGTACTTC

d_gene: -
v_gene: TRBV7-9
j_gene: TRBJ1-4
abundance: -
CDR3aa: CASPEGNEKLFF
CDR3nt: TGTGCCAGCCCGGAGGGGAATGAAAAACTGTTTTTT

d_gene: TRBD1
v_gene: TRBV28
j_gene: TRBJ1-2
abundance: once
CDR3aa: CASSLATGDYGYTF
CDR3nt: TGTGCCAGCAGTTTAGCCACAGGGGATTATGGCTACACCTTC

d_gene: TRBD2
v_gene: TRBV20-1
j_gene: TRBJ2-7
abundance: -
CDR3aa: CSTGTSGEQYF
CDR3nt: TGCAGTACTGGGACTAGCGGCGAGCAGTACTTC

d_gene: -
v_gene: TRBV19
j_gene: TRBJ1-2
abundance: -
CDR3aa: CASSIRVGYGYTF
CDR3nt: TGTGCCAGTAGTATTAGAGTTGGCTATGGCTACACCTTC

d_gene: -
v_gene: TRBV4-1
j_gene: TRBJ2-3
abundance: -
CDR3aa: CASSRTGSTDTQYF
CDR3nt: TGCGCCAGCAGCCGAACAGGGTCCACAGATACGCAGTATTTT

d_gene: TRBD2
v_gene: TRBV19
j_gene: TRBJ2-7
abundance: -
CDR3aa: CASRFTSGITYEQYF
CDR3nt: TGTGCCAGTAGATTTACTAGCGGGATTACCTACGAGCAGTACTTC

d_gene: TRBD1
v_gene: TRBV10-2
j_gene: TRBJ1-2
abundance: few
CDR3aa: CASSPQGDYGYTF
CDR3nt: TGCGCCAGCAGTCCACAGGGGGACTATGGCTACACCTTC

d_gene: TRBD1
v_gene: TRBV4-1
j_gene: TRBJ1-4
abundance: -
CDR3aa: CASSRQGMDNEKLFF
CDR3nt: TGCGCCAGCAGCCGACAGGGCATGGATAATGAAAAACTGTTTTTT

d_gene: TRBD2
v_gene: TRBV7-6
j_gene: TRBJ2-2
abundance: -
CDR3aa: CASSLAPGLAGLAGELFF
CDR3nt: TGTGCCAGCAGCTTAGCGCCCGGACTAGCGGGACTTGCCGGGGAGCTGTTTTTT

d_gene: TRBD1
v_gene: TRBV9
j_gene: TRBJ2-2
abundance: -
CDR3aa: CASSVRTGGNTGELFF
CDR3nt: TGTGCCAGCAGCGTAAGGACAGGGGGCAACACCGGGGAGCTGTTTTTT

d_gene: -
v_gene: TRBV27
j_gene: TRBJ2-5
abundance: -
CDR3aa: CASSVGQPQETQYF
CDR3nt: TGTGCCAGCAGTGTAGGACAGCCTCAAGAGACCCAGTACTTC

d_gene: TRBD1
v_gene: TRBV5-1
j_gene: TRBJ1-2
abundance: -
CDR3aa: CASSLVQGANYGYTF
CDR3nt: TGCGCCAGCAGCTTGGTCCAGGGGGCGAACTATGGCTACACCTTC

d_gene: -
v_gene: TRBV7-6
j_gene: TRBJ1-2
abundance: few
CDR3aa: CASSLSGDGYGYTF
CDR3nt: TGTGCCAGCAGCTTATCAGGGGACGGCTATGGCTACACCTTC

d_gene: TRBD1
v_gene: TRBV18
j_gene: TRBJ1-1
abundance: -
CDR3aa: CASSSRTGSTEAFF
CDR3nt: TGTGCCAGCTCATCTAGGACAGGGAGCACTGAAGCTTTCTTT

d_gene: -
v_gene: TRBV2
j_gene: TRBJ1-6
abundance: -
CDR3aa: CASIRGTNNSPLHF
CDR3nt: TGTGCCAGCATTCGGGGGACGAATAATTCACCCCTCCACTTT